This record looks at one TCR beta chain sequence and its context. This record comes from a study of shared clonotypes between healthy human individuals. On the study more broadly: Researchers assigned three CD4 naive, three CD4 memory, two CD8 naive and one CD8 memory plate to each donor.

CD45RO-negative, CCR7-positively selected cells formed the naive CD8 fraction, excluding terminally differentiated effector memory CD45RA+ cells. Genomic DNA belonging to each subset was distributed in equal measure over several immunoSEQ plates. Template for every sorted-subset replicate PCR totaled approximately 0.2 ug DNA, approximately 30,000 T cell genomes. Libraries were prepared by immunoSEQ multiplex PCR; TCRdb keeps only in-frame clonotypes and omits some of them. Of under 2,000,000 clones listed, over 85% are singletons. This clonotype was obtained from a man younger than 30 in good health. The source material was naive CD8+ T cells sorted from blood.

For the CDR3, the DNA is TGTGCCAGCAGCGTAGACGGCGGGAGGGGGCTAGAGACCCAGTACTTC. Translation gives CASSVDGGRGLETQYF. This chain joins TRBV9 and TRBJ2-5, with 9 bases identical to TRBD2. V was pared by 0 bases and J by 4 bases, with 7 bases of the junction left unmatched. Germline V lookup: CDR1 SGDLS, CDR2 YYNGEE. CDR3 size: 16 residues.